This T cell receptor beta chain emerged from a study of CD8+CD57+ T cells in acquired aplastic anemia (dated 2018 in TCRdb). About the full investigation: A mean of roughly 3.2 ug of DNA, ranging from about 0.2 to 27.4 ug, was extracted from sorted CD4+ and CD8+ cells. Healthy donor samples averaged about 9.8 million reads for CD4+ and 11.0 million for CD8+ cells.

Profiling of TCR beta VDJ combinations and CDR3 sequences used genomic DNA as the template. An Illumina HiSeq 2000 was used for TCR repertoire sequencing. The source study handled its data this way. TRBV/TRBJ rearrangement plots, CDR3 size and DJ length profiles, and Simpson's diversity index were used to evaluate the repertoires. Whichever DNA sequence was most abundant in the deep sequencing data was defined as the immunodominant clone. CDR3 amino acid sequences were screened for sharing across subjects and compared with published repertoires and the VDJdb database. The public reads were reprocessed in TCRdb via fastp at Q25 and MiXCR, keeping in-frame beta chains. A single entry per CDR3 protein holds the most common genes and DNA from its merged rows. TCRdb's processing, not the authors', yielded these V and J calls. The sample table records over 200,000 distinct CDR3 sequences; about 59% of these occur just once. The ten largest clones take up 25% to 30% of the sample.

As regards this clonotype: This clone's antigen is unknown. Base qualities are not at hand, and no much larger clone is one base apart.

V drops 4 bases and J drops 3 bases, leaving 13 bases in between. From its cysteine to its phenylalanine, the CDR3 spans 14 amino acids. This entry keeps only the CDR3 DNA: 42 bases, framed from base 1. Sequences ENHRY (CDR1) and SYGVKD (CDR2) are obtained from the germline V gene. In this study, sorted CD4+ and CD8+ T cells from the blood of healthy subjects and of severe aplastic anemia patients had their TCR repertoires deep-sequenced. Ficoll-Paque density gradient centrifugation was used to isolate peripheral blood mononuclear cells. Before DNA was extracted, CD4+ and CD8+ T cells were sorted using either FACS or magnetic beads. Points the paper makes about the study in general: Around 31 CD8+ CDR3 sequences were shared between patients and controls but appeared highly expressed in patients and within their immunodominant clones. CD8+ Simpson's diversity did not differ significantly between patients and healthy controls (P=0.060).

The V gene is TRBV10-3 and the J gene is TRBJ2-7; too little of a D gene remains to name it. This TCR derives from a human donor in good health. Material for sequencing was sorted CD4+, CD8+, or CD8+CD57+ T cells (not recorded which) from PBMCs. The bases read TGTGCCATCAGTGGATCAACAGATTACTACGAGCAGTACTTC. Its protein product is CAISGSTDYYEQYF.